A selection of T cell receptor beta chains follows, all from one sample in a study of CD8+ T cells in alopecia areata. Clones were read by immunoSEQ multiplex PCR, and TCRdb kept only the in-frame ones, dropping some. The sample yields 180,000 or so clones, over 45% seen once. Sample: CD4+ T cells sorted from blood, taken at week 24, from a patient treated with tofacitinib. Receptors originate from a human donor with alopecia areata. The CDR3 runs from the conserved cysteine through the conserved F or W. D genes are given only for firm matches. Some rows have no size entry. The others give once, few or many, or a class for an expanded clone.

j_call: TRBJ1-5
d_call: -
clone_size: -
v_call: TRBV29-1
cdr3_aa: CSVEPIAHSNQPQHF
cdr3_nt: TGCAGCGTTGAACCAATAGCTCATAGCAATCAGCCCCAGCATTTT

j_call: TRBJ2-2
d_call: -
clone_size: few
v_call: TRBV29-1
cdr3_aa: CSASRGERSNTGELFF
cdr3_nt: TGCAGCGCTTCAAGGGGCGAACGATCCAACACCGGGGAGCTGTTTTTT

j_call: TRBJ2-3
d_call: TRBD1
clone_size: few
v_call: TRBV29-1
cdr3_aa: CSVQQGDGTDTQYF
cdr3_nt: TGCAGCGTTCAACAGGGGGACGGCACAGATACGCAGTATTTT

j_call: TRBJ2-2
d_call: TRBD2
clone_size: few
v_call: TRBV27
cdr3_aa: CASCRRDYLYTGELFF
cdr3_nt: TGTGCCAGCTGCCGCCGGGACTACCTCTACACCGGGGAGCTGTTTTTT

j_call: TRBJ1-1
d_call: TRBD1
clone_size: -
v_call: TRBV28
cdr3_aa: CASSTWGAGGNTEAFF
cdr3_nt: TGTGCCAGCAGCACATGGGGGGCAGGGGGAAACACTGAAGCTTTCTTT

j_call: TRBJ2-7
d_call: -
clone_size: -
v_call: TRBV9
cdr3_aa: CASSVQGTGTYEQYF
cdr3_nt: TGTGCCAGCAGCGTCCAAGGGACTGGGACCTACGAGCAGTACTTC

j_call: TRBJ1-5
d_call: -
clone_size: many
v_call: TRBV2
cdr3_aa: CASRATNNQPQHF
cdr3_nt: TGTGCCAGCAGGGCAACAAACAATCAGCCCCAGCATTTT

j_call: TRBJ1-2
d_call: -
clone_size: few
v_call: TRBV18
cdr3_aa: CASSPSLRDYGYTF
cdr3_nt: TGTGCCAGTTCACCTAGTCTACGGGACTATGGCTACACCTTC

j_call: TRBJ1-1
d_call: -
clone_size: -
v_call: TRBV18
cdr3_aa: CASSPPLGDTEAFF
cdr3_nt: TGTGCCAGCTCACCACCGTTGGGGGACACTGAAGCTTTCTTT

j_call: TRBJ2-3
d_call: -
clone_size: -
v_call: TRBV2
cdr3_aa: CASRDTPGSDTQYF
cdr3_nt: TGTGCCAGCAGGGATACCCCAGGTTCAGATACGCAGTATTTT

j_call: TRBJ1-2
d_call: -
clone_size: -
v_call: TRBV5-1
cdr3_aa: CASSLDGSYGYTF
cdr3_nt: TGCGCCAGCAGCTTGGATGGGTCCTATGGCTACACCTTC

j_call: TRBJ2-3
d_call: -
clone_size: -
v_call: TRBV5-6
cdr3_aa: CASSYRDPWDTQYF
cdr3_nt: TGTGCCAGCAGCTATAGAGATCCGTGGGATACGCAGTATTTT

j_call: TRBJ2-7
d_call: -
clone_size: -
v_call: TRBV7-9
cdr3_aa: CASSLTTSSQYF
cdr3_nt: TGTGCCAGCAGCTTAACGACAAGTTCGCAGTACTTC

j_call: TRBJ2-3
d_call: -
clone_size: -
v_call: TRBV20-1
cdr3_aa: CSAPPADTQYF
cdr3_nt: TGCAGTGCTCCCCCCGCCGATACGCAGTATTTT

j_call: TRBJ2-1
d_call: TRBD1
clone_size: -
v_call: TRBV28
cdr3_aa: CASQRQGYEQFF
cdr3_nt: TGTGCCAGCCAGAGACAGGGATATGAGCAGTTCTTC

j_call: TRBJ2-2
d_call: -
clone_size: -
v_call: TRBV7-3
cdr3_aa: CASSMMPNTGELFF
cdr3_nt: TGTGCCAGCAGTATGATGCCAAACACCGGGGAGCTGTTTTTT

j_call: TRBJ2-1
d_call: TRBD2
clone_size: -
v_call: TRBV6-6
cdr3_aa: CASNLAGGGEQFF
cdr3_nt: TGTGCCAGCAATCTAGCGGGAGGCGGTGAGCAGTTCTTC

j_call: TRBJ2-3
d_call: -
clone_size: -
v_call: TRBV2
cdr3_aa: CASSPADTQYF
cdr3_nt: TGTGCCAGCAGTCCAGCAGATACGCAGTATTTT

j_call: TRBJ2-7
d_call: TRBD1
clone_size: -
v_call: TRBV7-2
cdr3_aa: CASSPSRDRGIHEQYF
cdr3_nt: TGTGCCAGCAGCCCCTCCCGGGACAGGGGCATCCACGAGCAGTACTTC

j_call: TRBJ2-3
d_call: TRBD2
clone_size: -
v_call: TRBV5-1
cdr3_aa: CASSTGGTDTQYF
cdr3_nt: TGCGCCAGCAGCACCGGGGGGACAGATACGCAGTATTTT

j_call: TRBJ1-3
d_call: TRBD1
clone_size: -
v_call: TRBV7-9
cdr3_aa: CASRGTAGNTIYF
cdr3_nt: TGTGCCAGCAGGGGGACAGCTGGAAACACCATATATTTT

j_call: TRBJ2-7
d_call: -
clone_size: -
v_call: TRBV28
cdr3_aa: CASSWTTGSSYEQYF
cdr3_nt: TGTGCCAGCAGTTGGACGACTGGCTCCTCCTACGAGCAGTACTTC

j_call: TRBJ2-2
d_call: -
clone_size: -
v_call: TRBV5-1
cdr3_aa: CASSGGQNTGELFF
cdr3_nt: TGCGCCAGCAGCGGGGGACAGAACACCGGGGAGCTGTTTTTT

j_call: TRBJ1-5
d_call: -
clone_size: -
v_call: TRBV25-1
cdr3_aa: CASSESSGVGQPQHF
cdr3_nt: TGTGCCAGCAGTGAGTCGTCGGGGGTAGGTCAGCCCCAGCATTTT

j_call: TRBJ2-7
d_call: -
clone_size: -
v_call: TRBV10-3
cdr3_aa: CAISELKAGLRGEQYF
cdr3_nt: TGTGCCATCAGTGAGTTGAAGGCGGGGCTAAGGGGCGAGCAGTACTTC

j_call: TRBJ2-3
d_call: TRBD2
clone_size: -
v_call: TRBV2
cdr3_aa: CASTAGGTQYF
cdr3_nt: TGTGCCAGCACCGCGGGGGGTACGCAGTATTTT

j_call: TRBJ1-5
d_call: TRBD1
clone_size: -
v_call: TRBV18
cdr3_aa: CASSLKGTGNSNQPQHF
cdr3_nt: TGTGCCAGCTCACTGAAGGGGACAGGGAATAGCAATCAGCCCCAGCATTTT

j_call: TRBJ2-7
d_call: TRBD1
clone_size: -
v_call: TRBV5-6
cdr3_aa: CASSLGQGIYEQYF
cdr3_nt: TGTGCCAGCAGCTTAGGACAGGGCATCTACGAGCAGTACTTC

j_call: TRBJ2-5
d_call: TRBD1
clone_size: -
v_call: TRBV9
cdr3_aa: CASSVAAGTGGETQYF
cdr3_nt: TGTGCCAGCAGCGTAGCGGCAGGGACAGGTGGTGAGACCCAGTACTTC

j_call: TRBJ1-2
d_call: TRBD1
clone_size: -
v_call: TRBV5-1
cdr3_aa: CASSEPDRGSSGYGYTF
cdr3_nt: TGCGCCAGCAGCGAGCCGGACAGGGGGAGTTCCGGCTATGGCTACACCTTC

j_call: TRBJ2-1
d_call: -
clone_size: -
v_call: TRBV29-1
cdr3_aa: CSESSSFNEQFF
cdr3_nt: TGCAGCGAGTCAAGCTCGTTTAATGAGCAGTTCTTC

j_call: TRBJ1-5
d_call: -
clone_size: -
v_call: TRBV2
cdr3_aa: CASRADSNQPQHF
cdr3_nt: TGTGCCAGCAGGGCGGACAGTAATCAGCCCCAGCATTTT

j_call: TRBJ2-7
d_call: TRBD2
clone_size: -
v_call: TRBV18
cdr3_aa: CASSPEAGGPEFHEQYF
cdr3_nt: TGTGCCAGCTCACCAGAGGCGGGGGGGCCCGAATTCCACGAGCAGTACTTC

j_call: TRBJ1-5
d_call: -
clone_size: -
v_call: TRBV30
cdr3_aa: CAWSVKGGVGQPQHF
cdr3_nt: TGTGCCTGGAGTGTAAAGGGAGGGGTGGGTCAGCCCCAGCATTTT

j_call: TRBJ2-7
d_call: TRBD1
clone_size: -
v_call: TRBV6-5
cdr3_aa: CASSRTGLYEQYF
cdr3_nt: TGTGCCAGCAGCCGGACAGGCCTATACGAGCAGTACTTC

j_call: TRBJ2-1
d_call: -
clone_size: once
v_call: TRBV29-1
cdr3_aa: CSASGHNEQFF
cdr3_nt: TGCAGCGCCAGCGGGCACAATGAGCAGTTCTTC

j_call: TRBJ1-1
d_call: -
clone_size: -
v_call: TRBV6-5
cdr3_aa: CASSYSTQLEAFF
cdr3_nt: TGTGCCAGCAGTTACTCGACTCAGCTTGAAGCTTTCTTT

j_call: TRBJ2-1
d_call: TRBD1
clone_size: -
v_call: TRBV29-1
cdr3_aa: CSGDRGSGQFF
cdr3_nt: TGCAGCGGGGACAGGGGCTCCGGCCAGTTCTTC

j_call: TRBJ2-5
d_call: -
clone_size: -
v_call: TRBV5-1
cdr3_aa: CASSLNTRETQYF
cdr3_nt: TGCGCCAGCAGCTTGAACACTAGGGAGACCCAGTACTTC

j_call: TRBJ1-3
d_call: -
clone_size: -
v_call: TRBV30
cdr3_aa: CAWSRGSGNTIYF
cdr3_nt: TGTGCCTGGAGTAGGGGATCTGGAAACACCATATATTTT

j_call: TRBJ2-1
d_call: TRBD1
clone_size: once
v_call: TRBV6-6
cdr3_aa: CASRYRGHEQFF
cdr3_nt: TGTGCCAGCAGATACAGGGGTCATGAGCAGTTCTTC

j_call: TRBJ2-2
d_call: -
clone_size: few
v_call: TRBV7-2
cdr3_aa: CASSLDGLTGELFF
cdr3_nt: TGTGCCAGCAGCTTAGACGGCCTCACCGGGGAGCTGTTTTTT

j_call: TRBJ2-1
d_call: -
clone_size: -
v_call: TRBV9
cdr3_aa: CASSVAQDEQFF
cdr3_nt: TGTGCCAGCAGCGTAGCCCAGGATGAGCAGTTCTTC

j_call: TRBJ2-5
d_call: -
clone_size: few
v_call: TRBV29-1
cdr3_aa: CSVRPRGGETQYF
cdr3_nt: TGCAGCGTACGGCCCCGCGGCGGAGAGACCCAGTACTTC

j_call: TRBJ2-5
d_call: -
clone_size: few
v_call: TRBV5-6
cdr3_aa: CASSFQGAETQYF
cdr3_nt: TGTGCCAGCAGCTTCCAGGGTGCGGAGACCCAGTACTTC

j_call: TRBJ2-4
d_call: TRBD1
clone_size: -
v_call: TRBV7-9
cdr3_aa: CASSLIQGRNIQYF
cdr3_nt: TGTGCCAGCAGCTTAATACAGGGGCGGAACATTCAGTACTTC